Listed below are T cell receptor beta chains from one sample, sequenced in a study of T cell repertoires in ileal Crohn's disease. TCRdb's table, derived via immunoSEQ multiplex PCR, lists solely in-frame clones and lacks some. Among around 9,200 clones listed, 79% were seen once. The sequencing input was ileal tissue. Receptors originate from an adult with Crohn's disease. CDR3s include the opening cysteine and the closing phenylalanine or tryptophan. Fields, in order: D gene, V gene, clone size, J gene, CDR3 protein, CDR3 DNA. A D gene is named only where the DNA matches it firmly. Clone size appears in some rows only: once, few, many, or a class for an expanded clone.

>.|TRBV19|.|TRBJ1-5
CASNLLGRDNQPQHF
TGTGCCAGTAACCTTCTGGGGAGGGACAATCAGCCCCAGCATTTT
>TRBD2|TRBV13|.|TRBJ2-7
CASSLRTSGSYEQYF
TGTGCCAGCAGCTTACGGACTAGCGGTTCCTACGAGCAGTACTTC
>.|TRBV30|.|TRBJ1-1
CAWSVWGGNTEAFF
TGTGCCTGGAGTGTATGGGGAGGGAACACTGAAGCTTTCTTT
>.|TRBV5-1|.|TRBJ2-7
CASSSGLLRQSSYEQYF
TGCGCCAGCAGCTCCGGCTTGTTAAGACAGAGCTCCTACGAGCAGTACTTC
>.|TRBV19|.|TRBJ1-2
CASSGEVHGYTF
TGTGCCAGTTCAGGGGAAGTCCATGGCTACACCTTC
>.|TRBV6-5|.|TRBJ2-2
CASSLRALGELFF
TGTGCCAGCAGTCTCAGGGCGCTCGGGGAGCTGTTTTTT
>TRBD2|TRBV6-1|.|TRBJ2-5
CASSGTRAPGLLVQETQYF
TGTGCCAGCAGTGGGACGCGCGCACCGGGACTACTAGTACAAGAGACCCAGTACTTC
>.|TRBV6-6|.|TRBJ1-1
CASSSLRGGRDEAFF
TGTGCCAGCTCCTCACTTCGGGGGGGTAGAGATGAAGCTTTCTTT
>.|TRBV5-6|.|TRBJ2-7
CASSGPGVYEQYF
TGTGCCAGCAGCGGACCGGGAGTCTACGAGCAGTACTTC
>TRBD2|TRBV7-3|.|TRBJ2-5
CASSLAGAGETQYF
TGTGCCAGCAGCTTAGCGGGAGCCGGTGAGACCCAGTACTTC
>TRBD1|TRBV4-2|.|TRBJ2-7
CASSQEGTGLYEQYF
TGTGCCAGCAGCCAAGAAGGGACAGGGCTCTACGAGCAGTACTTC
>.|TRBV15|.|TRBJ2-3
CATSRDRVDTQYF
TGTGCCACCAGCAGAGACAGGGTAGATACGCAGTATTTT
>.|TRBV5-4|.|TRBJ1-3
CASSQGAGTGNTIYF
TGCGCCAGCAGCCAAGGTGCAGGAACAGGAAACACCATATATTTT
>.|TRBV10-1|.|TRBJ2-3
CASSGRITGRDTQYF
TGCGCCAGCAGTGGCCGGATTACTGGGCGAGATACGCAGTATTTT
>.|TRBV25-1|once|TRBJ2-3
CASTPQGRTDTQYF
TGTGCCAGCACCCCTCAGGGGCGAACAGATACGCAGTATTTT
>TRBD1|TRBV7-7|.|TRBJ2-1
CASSLDRASYNEQFF
TGTGCTAGCAGCCTCGACAGGGCCTCCTACAATGAGCAGTTCTTC
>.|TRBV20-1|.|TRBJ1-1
CSARPTYEAFF
TGCAGTGCTAGACCTACCTACGAAGCTTTCTTT
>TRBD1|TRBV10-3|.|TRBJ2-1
CAIRGDRQIVNEQFF
TGTGCCATCAGGGGGGACAGGCAGATTGTTAATGAGCAGTTCTTC
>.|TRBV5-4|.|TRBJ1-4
CASSKGGDNEKLFF
TGTGCCAGCAGCAAAGGGGGGGACAATGAAAAACTGTTTTTT
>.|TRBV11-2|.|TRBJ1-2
CASSYRVGLRAYGYTF
TGTGCCAGCAGCTACAGAGTTGGGTTGAGGGCCTATGGCTACACCTTC
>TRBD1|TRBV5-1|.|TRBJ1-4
CASSAGQGGEKLFF
TGCGCCAGCAGCGCCGGACAGGGGGGCGAAAAACTGTTTTTT
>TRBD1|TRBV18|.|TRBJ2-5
CASSPPGQAQETQYF
TGTGCCAGCTCACCTCCGGGACAGGCCCAAGAGACCCAGTACTTC
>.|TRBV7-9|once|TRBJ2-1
CASSGRESSYNEQFF
TGTGCCAGCAGCGGTCGGGAGAGCTCCTACAATGAGCAGTTCTTC
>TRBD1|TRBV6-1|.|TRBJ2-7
CATTPRTGGKYEQYF
TGTGCCACCACGCCCCGGACAGGGGGAAAATACGAGCAGTACTTC
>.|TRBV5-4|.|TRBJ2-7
CASSLGLGALYEQYF
TGTGCCAGCAGCCTGGGGCTGGGGGCGCTTTACGAGCAGTACTTC
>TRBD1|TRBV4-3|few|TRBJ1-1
CASSQSGTGGTEAFF
TGCGCCAGCAGCCAATCCGGGACAGGGGGCACTGAAGCTTTCTTT
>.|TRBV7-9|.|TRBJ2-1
CASSPRSSSYNEQFF
TGTGCCAGCAGCCCCAGGTCGAGCTCCTACAATGAGCAGTTCTTC
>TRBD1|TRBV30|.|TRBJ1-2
CAWSVSGGGYTF
TGTGCCTGGAGTGTGTCAGGGGGCGGCTACACCTTC
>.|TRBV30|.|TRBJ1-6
CAWSKTAYNSPLHF
TGTGCCTGGAGTAAGACAGCCTATAATTCACCCCTCCACTTT
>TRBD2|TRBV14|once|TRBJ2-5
CASSPRGGSLETQYF
TGTGCCAGCAGCCCTCGGGGGGGTTCCTTGGAGACCCAGTACTTC
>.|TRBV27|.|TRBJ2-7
CASSFADSYEQYF
TGTGCCAGCAGTTTTGCGGACTCCTACGAGCAGTACTTC
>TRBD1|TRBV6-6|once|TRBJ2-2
CASSSTQGASAGELFF
TGTGCCAGCAGTTCCACACAGGGGGCGAGCGCCGGGGAGCTGTTTTTT
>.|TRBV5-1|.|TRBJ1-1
CASSLGRGQNTEAFF
TGCGCCAGCAGCTTGGGCAGGGGACAAAACACTGAAGCTTTCTTT
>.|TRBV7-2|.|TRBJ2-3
CASSLGSGPGDF
TGTGCCAGCAGCTTAGGTTCGGGGCCAGGGGATTTT
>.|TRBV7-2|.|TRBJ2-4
CASSLGFRGLDIQYF
TGTGCCAGCAGCTTAGGGTTCAGGGGTTTGGACATTCAGTACTTC
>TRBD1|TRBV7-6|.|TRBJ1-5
CASSPGQGFQPQHF
TGTGCCAGCAGCCCGGGACAGGGGTTTCAGCCCCAGCATTTT
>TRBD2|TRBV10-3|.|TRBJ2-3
CAITGTSGSSDTQYF
TGTGCCATCACCGGGACTAGCGGGAGTTCAGATACGCAGTATTTT
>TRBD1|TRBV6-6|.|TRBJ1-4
CASRSTGGSEKLFF
TGTGCCAGCAGGTCTACAGGGGGCAGCGAAAAACTGTTTTTT
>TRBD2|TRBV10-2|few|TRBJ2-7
CASSLEIAGVYEQYF
TGCGCCAGCAGCCTAGAGATAGCGGGAGTCTACGAGCAGTACTTC
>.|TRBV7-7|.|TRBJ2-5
CASSLADSRETQYF
TGTGCCAGCAGCTTAGCGGATAGCAGAGAGACCCAGTACTTC
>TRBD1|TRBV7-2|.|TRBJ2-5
CASSVDRAQETQYF
TGTGCCAGCAGCGTGGACAGGGCTCAAGAGACCCAGTACTTC
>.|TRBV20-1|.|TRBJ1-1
CSVAEAFF
TGCAGTGTCGCTGAAGCTTTCTTT
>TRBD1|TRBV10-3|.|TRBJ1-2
CAIRSVSTGFGYTF
TGTGCCATCAGGAGCGTATCGACAGGGTTTGGCTACACCTTC
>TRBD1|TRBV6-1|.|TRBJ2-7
CASSKTGQGSYEQYF
TGTGCCAGCAGTAAAACGGGACAGGGATCCTACGAGCAGTACTTC
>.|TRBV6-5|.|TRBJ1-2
CATHGGSGYTF
TGTGCCACCCACGGAGGGAGTGGCTACACCTTC
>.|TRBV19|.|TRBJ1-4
CASSIPGVIEKLFF
TGTGCCAGTAGTATACCAGGGGTCATTGAAAAACTGTTTTTT
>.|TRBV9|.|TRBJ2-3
CASSTPRDTQYF
TGTGCCAGCAGCACACCGAGGGATACGCAGTATTTT
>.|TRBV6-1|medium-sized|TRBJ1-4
CASSRVRDEKLFF
TGTGCCAGCAGCCGGGTGAGGGATGAAAAACTGTTTTTT
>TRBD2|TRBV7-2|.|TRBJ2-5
CASSSRGTGETQYF
TGTGCCAGCAGCTCGCGGGGGACCGGAGAGACCCAGTACTTC
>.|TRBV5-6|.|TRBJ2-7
CASSSSYEQYF
TGTGCCAGCAGCTCGTCCTACGAGCAGTACTTC
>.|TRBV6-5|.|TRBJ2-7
CATATRDPHEQYF
TGTGCCACCGCGACTAGGGACCCCCACGAGCAGTACTTC
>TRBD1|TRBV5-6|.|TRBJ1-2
CASSREGQGLNGYTF
TGTGCCAGCAGCCGCGAAGGACAGGGACTCAATGGCTACACCTTC
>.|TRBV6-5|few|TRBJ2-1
CASSYRETHEQFF
TGTGCCAGCAGTTACAGGGAGACACATGAGCAGTTCTTC
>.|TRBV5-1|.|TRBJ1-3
CASSLREGGGNTIYF
TGCGCCAGCAGCTTGAGAGAGGGCGGAGGAAACACCATATATTTT
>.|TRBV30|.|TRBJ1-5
CAWSASGNQPQHF
TGTGCCTGGAGTGCCTCGGGGAATCAGCCCCAGCATTTT
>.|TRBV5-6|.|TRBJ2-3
CASSLQGVTDTQYF
TGTGCCAGCAGCTTGCAGGGTGTTACAGATACGCAGTATTTT
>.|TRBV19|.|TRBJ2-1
CASSIDYMGEQFF
TGTGCCAGTAGTATTGACTATATGGGTGAGCAGTTCTTC
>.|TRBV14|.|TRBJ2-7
CASSQSGLLGEQYF
TGTGCCAGCAGCCAGTCGGGACTCCTCGGCGAGCAGTACTTC
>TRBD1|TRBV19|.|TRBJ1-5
CASSAQGFSNQPQHF
TGTGCCAGTAGCGCACAGGGGTTTAGCAATCAGCCCCAGCATTTT